The clone carrying this TCR beta chain is a singleton in its sample. Its antigen is unidentified. The source of the sample is a study of blood T cells in healthy people across ages. Next came a second PCR, run for about 6 to 12 cycles, which used a sample-barcoded 5' primer along with a J-beta primer mix. TCRdb used MiXCR to reprocess the 5' RACE reads, holding one entry per CDR3 protein. This sample yields 1.2 million to 1.5 million distinct CDR3 sequences, of which roughly 45% are seen a single time; 7.9% belongs to the top ten. Notes on the study in general: Diversity of TCR beta per million T cells declined in a roughly linear way with age. Estimated diversity across one million T cells was deemed an underestimate.

Germline-derived CDR1 and CDR2 are SGHAT and FQNNGV. V shed 0 bases, J shed 6 bases, and the junction held 3 bases outside the gene matches. CDR3 size: 15 residues. Each donor supplied approximately 10 milliliters of peripheral blood. This TCR was recovered from a woman between 18 and 29 years old in good health. The material sequenced was blood. This sequence joins TRBV11-2 and TRBJ2-2; 8 bases align to TRBD1. The chain's CDR3 is CASSLDTGGSGELFF. In nucleotides, the CDR3 is TGTGCCAGCAGCTTAGATACAGGGGGTTCCGGGGAGCTGTTTTTT.